This TCR beta chain was identified during a study of T-cell memory formation after mild COVID-19 (dated by TCRdb to the early 2020s). For the study in its entirety: Most TCR sequence clusters were specific to one of the two donors. In a couple of donors, T-cell clones that expanded and contracted after mild COVID-19 were tracked by sequencing TCRalpha and TCRbeta repertoires over time. The cohort comprised two young, previously healthy adult volunteers, one female and one male. What the research found in general, with its limitations: From day 15 to 85, contracting clones showed balanced CD4/CD8 phenotypes, whereas a second wave of clones that expanded from day 15 to 37 leaned towards CD4+. SARS-CoV-2 specificity of the second-wave clones peaking on day 37 was not confirmed. Contracting CD4+ clones turned up mainly in the CM and EM memory subsets, whereas EMRA was where CD8+ clones were enriched. Only a couple of mild cases were covered in the study, and larger cohorts including severe cases with pre-infection samples were considered necessary. Some responding clones were detected in pre-infection memory, which suggested that pre-existing cross-reactive memory T cells had joined the SARS-CoV-2 response.

TCRdb lists the instrument as Illumina NovaSeq 6000. Using 5'RACE with constant-segment primers, TCRalpha and TCRbeta cDNA libraries were constructed, with sample barcodes and unique molecular identifiers added in the process. Trizol reagent was used to extract RNA from every sample. Library amplification was performed in two PCR steps, and a second sample barcode and Illumina TruSeq adapters were introduced in the second step. Sequencing of the libraries was done on an Illumina NovaSeq, producing 2 x 150 bp paired-end reads. As for the original processing: Demultiplexing of reads and collapsing into UMI-guided consensus sequences were performed with migec v1.2.7. Using mixcr v2.1.11, UMI consensuses were aligned to TRA and TRB V and J templates and then assembled into clonotypes. A clonotype was counted as expanded or contracted only when both edgeR and NoisET called the clonotype significant, with the noise models trained on biological replicates. edgeR calls used a false discovery rate-adjusted p below 0.01 and a log2 fold-change threshold of 1. As an exploratory analysis of dynamics, PCA with hierarchical clustering was applied to max-normalized trajectories of the 1000 most abundant clonotypes. The CD4 or CD8 phenotype of responding clones was assigned using the separately sequenced CD4+ and CD8+ repertoires. Using fastp trimming at Q25 and MiXCR clonotype assembly, TCRdb reanalyzed the public sequencing data and kept in-frame beta chains. CDR3 protein duplicates are merged, each entry listing the most common genes and DNA. In this record, the V and J calls reflect TCRdb's handling and not the investigators' own analysis. The sample table shows 500,000 to 650,000 distinct CDR3 sequences, and approximately 21% are seen once. The ten largest clones capture around 9.2% of the sample.

PBMCs were isolated by Ficoll-Paque density gradient centrifugation. The sample holds a few counts of this clonotype. The clone's antigen remains unknown. No quality values exist for individual bases; no much larger clone is one base distant. Trimmed from V: 6 bases; trimmed from J: 4 bases; junction bases lacking a gene match: 12. The CDR3 numbers 16 residues from cysteine through phenylalanine. Only the CDR3 part of the read is kept: 48 bases, read in frame from the first base. The germline V gene provides CDR1 SNHLY and CDR2 FYNNEI. This TCR was sampled from an adult woman who had mild COVID-19 (a few samples of this study predate the infection). The sample titles of this study are shuffled in the database, so cell type and time point are left out; the donor was told from shared clones. The specimen sequenced was PBMCs or a T cell subset sorted from them (not recorded which). The chain is made from TRBV2 and TRBJ2-1; TRBD2 matches 7 bases in the middle. The nucleotide sequence reads as follows: TGTGCCAGCAGCCCCTTCGGGGGACTAACTTACAATGAGCAGTTCTTC. It translates to CASSPFGGLTYNEQFF.